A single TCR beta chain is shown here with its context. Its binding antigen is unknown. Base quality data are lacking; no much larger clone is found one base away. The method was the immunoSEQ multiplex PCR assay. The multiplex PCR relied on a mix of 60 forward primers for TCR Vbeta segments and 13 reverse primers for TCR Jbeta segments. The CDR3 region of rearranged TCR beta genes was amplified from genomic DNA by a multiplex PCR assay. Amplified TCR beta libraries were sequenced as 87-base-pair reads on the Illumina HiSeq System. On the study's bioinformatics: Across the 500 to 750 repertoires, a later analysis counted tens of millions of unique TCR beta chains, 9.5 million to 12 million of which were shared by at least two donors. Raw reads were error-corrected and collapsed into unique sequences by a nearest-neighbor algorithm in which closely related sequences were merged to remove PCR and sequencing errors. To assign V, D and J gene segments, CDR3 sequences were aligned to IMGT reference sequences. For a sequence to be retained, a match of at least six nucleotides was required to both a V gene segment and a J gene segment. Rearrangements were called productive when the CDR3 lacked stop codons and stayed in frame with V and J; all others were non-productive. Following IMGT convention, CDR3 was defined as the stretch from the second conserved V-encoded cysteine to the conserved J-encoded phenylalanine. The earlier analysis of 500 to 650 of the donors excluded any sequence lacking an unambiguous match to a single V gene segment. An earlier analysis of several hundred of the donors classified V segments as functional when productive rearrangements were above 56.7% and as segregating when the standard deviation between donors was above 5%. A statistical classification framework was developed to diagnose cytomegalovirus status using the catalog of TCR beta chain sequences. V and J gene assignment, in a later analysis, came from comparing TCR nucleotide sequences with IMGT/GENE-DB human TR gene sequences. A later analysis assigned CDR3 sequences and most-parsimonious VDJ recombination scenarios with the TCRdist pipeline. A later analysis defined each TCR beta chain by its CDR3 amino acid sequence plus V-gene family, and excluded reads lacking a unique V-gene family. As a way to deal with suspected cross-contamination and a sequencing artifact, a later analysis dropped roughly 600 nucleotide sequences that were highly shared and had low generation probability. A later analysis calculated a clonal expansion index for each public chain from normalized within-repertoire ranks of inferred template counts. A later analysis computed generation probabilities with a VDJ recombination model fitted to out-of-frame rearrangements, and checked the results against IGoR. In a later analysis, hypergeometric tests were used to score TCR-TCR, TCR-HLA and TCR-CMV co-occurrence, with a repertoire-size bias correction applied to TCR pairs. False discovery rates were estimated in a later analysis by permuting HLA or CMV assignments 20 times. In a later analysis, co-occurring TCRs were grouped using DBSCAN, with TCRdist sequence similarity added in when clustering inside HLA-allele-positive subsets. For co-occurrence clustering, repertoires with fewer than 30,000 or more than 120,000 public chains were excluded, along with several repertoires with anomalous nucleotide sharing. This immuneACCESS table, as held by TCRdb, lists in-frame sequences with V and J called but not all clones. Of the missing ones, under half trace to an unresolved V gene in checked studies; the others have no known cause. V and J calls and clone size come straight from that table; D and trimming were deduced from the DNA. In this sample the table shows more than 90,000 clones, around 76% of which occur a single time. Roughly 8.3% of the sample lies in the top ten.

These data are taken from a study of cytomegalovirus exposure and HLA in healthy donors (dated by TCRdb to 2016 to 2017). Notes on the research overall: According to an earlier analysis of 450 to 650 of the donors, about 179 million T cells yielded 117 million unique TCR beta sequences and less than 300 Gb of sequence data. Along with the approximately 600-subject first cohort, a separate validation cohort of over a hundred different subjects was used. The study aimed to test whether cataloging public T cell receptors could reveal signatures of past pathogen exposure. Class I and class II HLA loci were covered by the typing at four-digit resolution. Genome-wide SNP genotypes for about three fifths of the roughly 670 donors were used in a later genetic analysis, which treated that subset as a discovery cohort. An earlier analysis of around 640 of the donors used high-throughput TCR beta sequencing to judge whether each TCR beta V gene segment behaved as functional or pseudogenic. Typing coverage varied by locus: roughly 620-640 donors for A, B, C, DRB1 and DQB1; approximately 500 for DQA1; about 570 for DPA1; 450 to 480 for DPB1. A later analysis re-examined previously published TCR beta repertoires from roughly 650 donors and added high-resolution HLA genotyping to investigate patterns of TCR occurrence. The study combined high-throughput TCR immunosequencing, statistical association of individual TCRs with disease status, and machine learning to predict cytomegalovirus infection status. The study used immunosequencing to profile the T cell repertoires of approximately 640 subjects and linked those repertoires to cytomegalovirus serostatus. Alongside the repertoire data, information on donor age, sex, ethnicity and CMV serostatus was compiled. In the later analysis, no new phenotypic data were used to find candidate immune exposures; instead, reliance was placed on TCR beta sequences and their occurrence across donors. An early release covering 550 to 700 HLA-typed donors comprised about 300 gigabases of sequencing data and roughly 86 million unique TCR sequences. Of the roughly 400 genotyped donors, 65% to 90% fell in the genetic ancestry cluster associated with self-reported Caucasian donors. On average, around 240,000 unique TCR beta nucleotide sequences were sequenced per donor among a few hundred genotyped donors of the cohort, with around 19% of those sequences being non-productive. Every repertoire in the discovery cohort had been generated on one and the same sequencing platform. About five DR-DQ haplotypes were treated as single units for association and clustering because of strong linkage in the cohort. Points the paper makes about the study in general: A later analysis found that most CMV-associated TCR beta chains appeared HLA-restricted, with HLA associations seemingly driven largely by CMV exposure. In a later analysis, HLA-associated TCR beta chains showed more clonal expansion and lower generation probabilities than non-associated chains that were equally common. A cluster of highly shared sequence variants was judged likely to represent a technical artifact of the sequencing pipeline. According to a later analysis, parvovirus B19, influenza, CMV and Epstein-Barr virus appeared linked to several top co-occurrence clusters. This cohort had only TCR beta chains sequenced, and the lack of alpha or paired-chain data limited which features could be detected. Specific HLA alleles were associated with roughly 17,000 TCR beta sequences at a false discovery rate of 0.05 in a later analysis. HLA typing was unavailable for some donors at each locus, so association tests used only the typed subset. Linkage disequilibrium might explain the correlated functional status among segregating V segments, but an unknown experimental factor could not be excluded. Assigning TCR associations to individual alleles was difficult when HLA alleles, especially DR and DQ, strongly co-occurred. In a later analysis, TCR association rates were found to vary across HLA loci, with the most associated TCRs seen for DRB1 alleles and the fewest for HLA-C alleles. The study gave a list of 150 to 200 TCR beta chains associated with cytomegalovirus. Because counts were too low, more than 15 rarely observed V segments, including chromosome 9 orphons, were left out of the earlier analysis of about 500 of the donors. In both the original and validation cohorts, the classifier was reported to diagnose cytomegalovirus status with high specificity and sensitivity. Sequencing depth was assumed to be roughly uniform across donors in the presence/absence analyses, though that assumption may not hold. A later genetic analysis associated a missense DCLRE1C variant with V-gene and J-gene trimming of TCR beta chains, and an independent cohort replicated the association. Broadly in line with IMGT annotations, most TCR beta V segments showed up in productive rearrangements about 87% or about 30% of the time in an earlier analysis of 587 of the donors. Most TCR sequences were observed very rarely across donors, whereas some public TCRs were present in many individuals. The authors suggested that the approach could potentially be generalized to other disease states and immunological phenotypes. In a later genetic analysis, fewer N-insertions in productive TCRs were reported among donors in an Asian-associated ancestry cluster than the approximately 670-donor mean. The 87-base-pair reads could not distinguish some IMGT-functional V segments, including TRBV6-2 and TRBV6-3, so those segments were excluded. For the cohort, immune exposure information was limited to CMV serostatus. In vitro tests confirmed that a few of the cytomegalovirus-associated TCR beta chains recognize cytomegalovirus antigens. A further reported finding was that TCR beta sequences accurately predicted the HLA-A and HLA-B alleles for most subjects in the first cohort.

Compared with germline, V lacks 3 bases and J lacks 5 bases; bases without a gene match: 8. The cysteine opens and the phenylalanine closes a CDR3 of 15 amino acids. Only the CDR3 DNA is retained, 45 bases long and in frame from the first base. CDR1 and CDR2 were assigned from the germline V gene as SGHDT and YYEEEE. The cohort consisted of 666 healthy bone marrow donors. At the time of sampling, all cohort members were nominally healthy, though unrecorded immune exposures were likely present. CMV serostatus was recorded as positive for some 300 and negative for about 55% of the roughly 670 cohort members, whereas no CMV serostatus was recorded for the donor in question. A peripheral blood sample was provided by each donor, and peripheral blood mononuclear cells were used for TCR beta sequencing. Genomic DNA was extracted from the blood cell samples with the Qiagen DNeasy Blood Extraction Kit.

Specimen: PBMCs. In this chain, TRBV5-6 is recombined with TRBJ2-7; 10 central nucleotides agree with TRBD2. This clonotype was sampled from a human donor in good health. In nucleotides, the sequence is TGTGCCAGCAGCTCTACCGGGACTAGCGTCCACGAGCAGTACTTC. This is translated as CASSSTGTSVHEQYF.